The subject of this entry is one TCR beta chain. Its target antigen remains unknown. Per-base qualities were not stored, and no clone one base away is much larger. The sample is drawn from a study of blood T cells in healthy people across ages (dated by TCRdb to the mid-2010s). A note on the overall study: In model experiments, roughly one uniquely barcoded TCR beta cDNA molecule per two T cells was captured by template switching. Two additional independent replicas of 1 million unique cDNA reads from the same blood draw were analyzed for two donors (one aged 18 to 30 and one aged 80 or older). Using deep sequencing normalized with unique cDNA molecular identifiers, the study measured how TCR beta repertoire diversity changes with age. The donors were split into four age groups: young (average 16 years), middle-aged (nearly 40), aged (roughly 65) and long-lived (over 80). To avoid experimental bias, donors of different ages were distributed randomly across sequencing lanes.

Receptor libraries were prepared by 5' RACE. The sequencer listed for this sample is Illumina HiSeq 2500. The second PCR ran for roughly 7 to 12 cycles and used a J-beta primer mix along with a sample-barcoded 5' primer. Each TCR beta cDNA molecule received a unique molecular identifier from a template-switch 5' adaptor carrying 12 random nucleotides. At least 3 million CDR3-containing paired-end reads were obtained from each sample. The Mint cDNA synthesis kit, primed by a TRBC-specific oligonucleotide, was used to synthesize first-strand cDNA from all RNA. Following uracil-DNA glycosylase treatment, all cDNA underwent a first 18-cycle PCR with the universal primers M1SS and BC2_uni_R. The paper's processing steps were these. For normalization, 1 million high-quality reads were randomly selected from each sample, with every read carrying a distinct molecular identifier. Reads sharing molecular identifiers were discarded rather than binned into consensus sequences. MiTCR, with a Q25 quality threshold and the strictest error-elimination algorithm, was used for CDR3 identification, clonotype clustering and error correction. Lower-bound total TCR beta diversity was estimated with a nonparametric unseen species model using Euler transformation. In-frame beta chains were kept once TCRdb had trimmed the public reads at Q25 with fastp and called clones with MiXCR. CDR3 protein sequences are deduplicated, and each keeps its most common genes and DNA. It is TCRdb's table, rather than the study itself, that gives the V and J calls and clone size. In this sample the table shows 650,000 to 800,000 distinct CDR3 sequences, approximately 52% of which occur a single time. About 13% of the sample lies in the top ten.

From its cysteine to its phenylalanine, the CDR3 spans 13 amino acids. The retained sequence is limited to the CDR3, 39 bases, with the frame set at the first base. V and J lose 8 bases and 7 bases, and a span of 15 bases separates them. The germline V gene supplies CDR1 MDHEN and CDR2 SYDVKM. Beyond this particular receptor, the publication reports: Because donor CMV infection status was unknown, age-related changes in expanded clonotypes were potentially confounded. As age increased, observed TCR beta diversity per million T cells dropped in a roughly linear way, and a significant reduction was already evident by age 40. Estimates of total diversity from one million sequenced T cells were regarded as lower bounds and underestimates. Observed TCR beta diversity correlated strongly with the percentage of naive T cells measured by flow cytometry. Because profiling used bulk unsorted PBMCs, naive and antigen-experienced compartments could not be compared conclusively. The long-lived group showed more naive CD4+ T cells, fewer expanded clones and increased TCR diversity than the aged group, suggesting age selection.

The donors were roughly 40 Caucasian individuals from Russia, aged about 6 to 100 years, who were systemically healthy. Each donor gave about 11 milliliters of peripheral blood, drawn into EDTA-treated Vacutainer tubes. Ficoll-Paque density-gradient centrifugation was used to isolate PBMCs, with at least 6.5 million per sample. Total RNA, at least 6 micrograms per sample, was extracted from PBMCs with Trizol reagent. For every donor, an aliquot of PBMCs went through flow cytometry to measure the percentages of naive CD45RAhigh/CD27high T cells. Sequenced input: blood. The clonotype was recovered from a woman of 80 years or more in good health. The receptor chain draws on TRBV28 and TRBJ2-1, with the D gene not clear enough to name. The CDR3 region reads CASGLVEKNEQFF. The nucleotide sequence is TGTGCCAGCGGATTAGTGGAGAAAAATGAGCAGTTCTTC.